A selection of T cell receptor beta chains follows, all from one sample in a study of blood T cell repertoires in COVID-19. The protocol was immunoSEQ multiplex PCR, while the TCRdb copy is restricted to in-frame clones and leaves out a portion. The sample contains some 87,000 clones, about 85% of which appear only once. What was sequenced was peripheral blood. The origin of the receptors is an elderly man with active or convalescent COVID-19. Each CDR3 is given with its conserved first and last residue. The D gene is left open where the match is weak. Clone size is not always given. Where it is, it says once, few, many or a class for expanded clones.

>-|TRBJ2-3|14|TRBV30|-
CAWSVRGVADTQYF
TGTGCCTGGAGTGTACGCGGAGTCGCGGATACGCAGTATTTT
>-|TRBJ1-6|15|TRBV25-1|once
CASAPRGGGNSPLHF
TGTGCCAGCGCCCCCCGGGGAGGCGGTAATTCACCCCTCCACTTT
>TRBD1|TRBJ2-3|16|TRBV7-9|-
CASSLGQGVITDTQYF
TGTGCCAGCAGCTTAGGGCAGGGGGTAATCACAGATACGCAGTATTTT
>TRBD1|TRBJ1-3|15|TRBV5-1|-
CASSSPGQSGNTIYF
TGCGCCAGCAGCTCCCCGGGACAGTCTGGAAACACCATATATTTT
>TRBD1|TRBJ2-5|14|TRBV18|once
CASSPGQVGETQYF
TGTGCCAGCTCACCCGGACAGGTTGGGGAGACCCAGTACTTC
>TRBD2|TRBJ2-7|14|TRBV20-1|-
CSASGSGGPYEQYF
TGCAGTGCTAGTGGTAGCGGGGGACCCTACGAGCAGTACTTC
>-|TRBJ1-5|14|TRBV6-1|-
CASSEVGGKQPQHF
TGTGCCAGCAGTGAAGTGGGCGGGAAACAGCCCCAGCATTTT
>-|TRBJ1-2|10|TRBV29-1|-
CSVDEDGYTF
TGCAGCGTTGATGAGGATGGCTACACCTTC
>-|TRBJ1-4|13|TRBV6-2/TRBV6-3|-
CASSRDWGEKLFF
TGTGCCAGCAGTCGGGACTGGGGTGAAAAACTGTTTTTT
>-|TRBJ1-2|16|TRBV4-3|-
CASSHKQGLVLYGYTF
TGCGCCAGCAGCCATAAACAGGGTTTAGTCCTCTATGGCTACACCTTC
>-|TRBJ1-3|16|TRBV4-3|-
CASSHSGQEPGNTIYF
TGCGCCAGCAGCCACTCGGGACAAGAACCGGGAAACACCATATATTTT
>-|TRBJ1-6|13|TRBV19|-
CASKEVDGSPLHF
TGTGCCAGTAAGGAGGTGGATGGTTCACCCCTCCACTTT
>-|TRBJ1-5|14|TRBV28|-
CASRQPPENQPQHF
TGTGCCAGCAGACAACCGCCGGAGAATCAGCCCCAGCATTTT
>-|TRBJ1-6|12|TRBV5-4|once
CASSGGASPLHF
TGTGCCAGCAGTGGGGGGGCTTCACCCCTCCACTTT
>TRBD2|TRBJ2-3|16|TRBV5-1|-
CASSLARGGFTDTQYF
TGCGCCAGCAGCTTGGCTCGGGGGGGCTTCACAGATACGCAGTATTTT
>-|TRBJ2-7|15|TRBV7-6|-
CASSPRGGTTYEQYF
TGTGCCAGCAGCCCGCGGGGCGGCACGACCTACGAGCAGTACTTC
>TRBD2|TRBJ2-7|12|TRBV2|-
CASSTGGIEQYF
TGTGCCAGCAGTACGGGGGGGATCGAGCAGTACTTC
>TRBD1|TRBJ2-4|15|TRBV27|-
CASRQGGLAKNIQYF
TGTGCCAGCAGACAGGGGGGACTAGCCAAAAACATTCAGTACTTC
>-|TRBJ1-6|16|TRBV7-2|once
CASSLDAFQGRSPLHF
TGTGCCAGCAGCTTAGACGCCTTCCAGGGTCGATCACCCCTCCACTTT
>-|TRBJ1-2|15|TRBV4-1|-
CASSRAPGGGYGYTF
TGCGCCAGCAGCCGCGCCCCGGGGGGTGGGTATGGCTACACCTTC
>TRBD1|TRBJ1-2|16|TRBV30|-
CAWSLRVGQGSYGYTF
TGTGCCTGGAGCCTACGTGTGGGACAGGGGAGTTATGGCTACACCTTC
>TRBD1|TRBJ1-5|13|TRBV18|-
CASSQGATQPQHF
TGTGCCAGCTCACAGGGGGCTACTCAGCCCCAGCATTTT
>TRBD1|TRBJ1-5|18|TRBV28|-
CASSSSGTGGGGNQPQHF
TGTGCCAGCAGTTCCTCCGGGACAGGGGGCGGAGGCAATCAGCCCCAGCATTTT
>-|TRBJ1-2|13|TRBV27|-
CASSLSGAYGYTF
TGTGCCAGCAGTTTATCAGGGGCCTATGGCTACACCTTC
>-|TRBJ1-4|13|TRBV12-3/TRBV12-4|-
CASTLTGNEKLFF
TGTGCCAGCACCCTAACAGGGAATGAAAAACTGTTTTTT
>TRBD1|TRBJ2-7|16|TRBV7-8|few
CASSASPGQGFYEQYF
TGTGCCAGCAGCGCCAGCCCGGGACAGGGTTTCTACGAGCAGTACTTC
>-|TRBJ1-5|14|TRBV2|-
CASSYRRVNQPQHF
TGTGCCAGCAGTTACCGCAGGGTCAATCAGCCCCAGCATTTT
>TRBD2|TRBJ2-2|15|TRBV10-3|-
CATSGGAGDTGELFF
TGTGCCACCTCGGGGGGGGCAGGGGACACCGGGGAGCTGTTTTTT
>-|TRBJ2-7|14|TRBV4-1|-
CASSHIVFFGEQYF
TGCGCCAGCAGCCATATCGTCTTCTTCGGCGAGCAGTACTTC
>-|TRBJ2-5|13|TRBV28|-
CASSLSEAETQYF
TGTGCCAGCAGTTTATCTGAGGCCGAGACCCAGTACTTC
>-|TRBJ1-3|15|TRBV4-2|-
CASSPQVVSGNTIYF
TGTGCCAGCAGCCCTCAGGTCGTCTCTGGAAACACCATATATTTT
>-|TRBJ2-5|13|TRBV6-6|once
CASRKTAQETQYF
TGTGCCAGCAGGAAAACAGCCCAAGAGACCCAGTACTTC
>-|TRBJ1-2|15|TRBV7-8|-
CASSTGGQPRSGYTF
TGTGCCAGCAGCACAGGAGGACAGCCGAGGAGCGGCTACACCTTC
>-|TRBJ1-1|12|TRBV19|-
CASSLYDTEAFF
TGTGCCAGTAGCCTGTATGACACTGAAGCTTTCTTT
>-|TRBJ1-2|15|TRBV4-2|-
CASSQDSGRMGGYTF
TGTGCCAGCAGCCAAGATAGCGGCCGGATGGGTGGCTACACCTTC
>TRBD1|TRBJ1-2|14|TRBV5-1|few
CASSAGQVNYGYTF
TGCGCCAGCAGCGCCGGACAGGTTAACTATGGCTACACCTTC
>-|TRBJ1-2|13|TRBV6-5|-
CASSYDSNYGYTF
TGTGCCAGCAGTTACGACAGCAACTATGGCTACACCTTC
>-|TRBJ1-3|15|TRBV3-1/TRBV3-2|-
CASSQRTLSGNTIYF
TGTGCCAGCAGCCAGCGGACTCTCTCTGGAAACACCATATATTTT
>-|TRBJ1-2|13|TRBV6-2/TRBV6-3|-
CASSFLSGYGYTF
TGTGCCAGCAGTTTCCTCTCGGGCTATGGCTACACCTTC
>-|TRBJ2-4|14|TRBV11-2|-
CASSYTRGENIQYF
TGTGCCAGCAGCTACACGCGGGGTGAAAACATTCAGTACTTC
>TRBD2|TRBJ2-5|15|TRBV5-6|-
CASSPLAGGAETQYF
TGTGCCAGCAGCCCCCTAGCGGGGGGGGCAGAGACCCAGTACTTC
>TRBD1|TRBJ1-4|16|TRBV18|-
CASSPMNRGLREKLFF
TGTGCCAGCTCCCCGATGAACAGGGGGCTACGGGAAAAACTGTTTTTT
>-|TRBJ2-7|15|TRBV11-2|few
CASSFDLGETYEQYF
TGTGCCAGCAGCTTCGACTTGGGAGAGACCTACGAGCAGTACTTC
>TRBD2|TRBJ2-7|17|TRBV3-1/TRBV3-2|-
CASSQGPLLAGAYEQYF
TGTGCCAGCAGCCAAGGCCCGCTACTAGCGGGGGCCTACGAGCAGTACTTC
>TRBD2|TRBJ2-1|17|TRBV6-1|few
CASSVPSGTSGGNEQFF
TGTGCCAGCAGTGTTCCGTCCGGGACTAGCGGCGGCAATGAGCAGTTCTTC
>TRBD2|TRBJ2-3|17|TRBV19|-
CASSPGIGGAGTDTQYF
TGTGCCAGTAGTCCCGGCATCGGGGGGGCCGGGACAGATACGCAGTATTTT
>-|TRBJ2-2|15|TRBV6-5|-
CASSYTQGGTGELFF
TGTGCCAGCAGTTATACCCAGGGTGGCACCGGGGAGCTGTTTTTT
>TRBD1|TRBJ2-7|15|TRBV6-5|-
CASNGQGAGSYEQYF
TGTGCCAGCAACGGACAGGGGGCTGGGTCCTACGAGCAGTACTTC